This T cell receptor beta chain was identified during a study of human T cells and chemical hapten exposure. About the research overall: Variation in per-sample TCR yields came mainly from small pooled library volume differences.

Note on this clonotype: The target antigen is unknown.

As for time point: pre-sensitization, week 0. Documented treatment: therapeutic diphenylcyclopropenone sensitization with weekly scalp DPC. Blood was collected ahead of every patch test applied. Germline-derived CDR1 and CDR2 are MGHDK and SYGVNS. V lost 4 bases to trimming and J lost 7 bases, with 2 bases between them. This CDR3 contains 11 residues. TCRdb ran MiXCR on the RACE reads and lists one entry per CDR3 protein. The data contain around 250,000 distinct CDR3 sequences, approximately 8.4% of them singletons. General study results and limits: Compared to controls, expanded TCRs made significantly more large clusters of similar CDR3s. Counts of TCRs above 1 in 1000 frequency stayed unchanged with DPC sensitization.

This clonotype was sampled from a woman aged 35 to 49 with alopecia areata. Some clones in this sample may be carry-over from other donors' samples. The chain joins TRBV25-1 to TRBJ1-6, with unresolved D. The material sequenced was whole blood, taken in connection with sensitization to the hapten diphenylcyclopropenone (DPC). The CDR3 region has the DNA TGTGCCAGCAGTGGGAATTCACCCCTCCACTTT. Its translation is CASSGNSPLHF.